A selection of T cell receptor beta chains follows, all from one sample in a study of spatial heterogeneity in lung cancer. A single record per CDR3 protein comes from TCRdb applying MiXCR to the 5' RACE reads. The repertoire holds about 50,000 distinct CDR3 sequences, with about 7.4% as singletons. This material consisted of PBMCs, taken at surgery. These receptors originate from a female donor with early-stage non-small cell lung cancer. CDR3s include the opening cysteine and the closing phenylalanine or tryptophan. D genes are given only for firm matches. Some rows have no size entry. The others give once, few or many, or a class for an expanded clone.

TRBJ2-7	many	TRBV20-1	TRBD2	CSAFSGGAPYEQYF	TGCAGTGCTTTTAGCGGGGGGGCACCCTACGAGCAGTACTTC
TRBJ2-4	.	TRBV12-3/TRBV12-4	.	CASRIQGSNIQYF	TGTGCCAGCAGGATACAGGGATCTAACATTCAGTACTTC
TRBJ2-5	.	TRBV6-6	.	CASSLATLQETQYF	TGTGCCAGCAGTTTGGCTACCCTACAAGAGACCCAGTACTTC
TRBJ2-3	many	TRBV30	.	CAWSVGGGAGADTQYF	TGTGCCTGGAGTGTCGGCGGGGGTGCAGGGGCAGATACGCAGTATTTT
TRBJ2-4	many	TRBV23-1	.	CAQGYLAKNIQYF	TGCGCTCAGGGGTATTTAGCCAAAAACATTCAGTACTTC
TRBJ2-1	many	TRBV19	TRBD2	CASCYYSGGACEQFF	TGTGCCAGTTGCTATTATAGCGGGGGGGCTTGTGAGCAGTTCTTC
TRBJ2-3	many	TRBV7-2	TRBD2	CASSSQGTSGGSSTDTQYF	TGTGCCAGCAGCTCCCAAGGCACTAGCGGAGGCTCTAGCACAGATACGCAGTATTTT
TRBJ2-2	medium-sized	TRBV29-1	TRBD1	CSADRVRSGELFF	TGCAGCGCCGACAGGGTTAGGTCCGGGGAGCTGTTTTTT
TRBJ1-1	few	TRBV4-3	.	CASSRATGYTEAFF	TGCGCCAGCAGCCGGGCGACCGGCTACACTGAAGCTTTCTTT
TRBJ2-3	.	TRBV5-6	TRBD2	CASSFAGVDTQYF	TGTGCCAGCAGCTTCGCGGGGGTAGATACGCAGTATTTT
TRBJ1-6	many	TRBV19	.	CASSGAAYNSPLHF	TGTGCCAGTAGTGGGGCGGCCTATAATTCACCCCTCCACTTT
TRBJ2-1	many	TRBV9	.	CASSREPLGYNEQFF	TGTGCCAGCAGCAGGGAGCCCCTGGGTTACAATGAGCAGTTCTTC
TRBJ1-6	few	TRBV30	TRBD1	CAWDRVDSPLHF	TGTGCCTGGGACAGGGTGGATTCACCCCTCCACTTT
TRBJ2-3	.	TRBV27	TRBD2	CASRVAGVDTQYF	TGTGCCAGCAGAGTAGCGGGGGTAGATACGCAGTATTTT
TRBJ2-7	.	TRBV11-2	TRBD2	CASSSHGTRYEQYF	TGTGCCAGCAGCTCACACGGGACTAGATACGAGCAGTACTTC
TRBJ2-3	.	TRBV4-3	.	CASSPSQASTDTQYF	TGCGCCAGCAGCCCCTCGCAGGCAAGCACAGATACGCAGTATTTT
TRBJ2-1	.	TRBV18	TRBD2	CASSPPGLAGGNEQFF	TGTGCCAGCTCACCACCGGGACTAGCGGGAGGCAATGAGCAGTTCTTC
TRBJ1-4	many	TRBV21-1	.	CASSGLSRSTNEKLFF	TGTGCCAGCAGCGGATTGAGCAGGTCAACTAATGAAAAACTGTTTTTT
TRBJ2-7	many	TRBV12-3/TRBV12-4	.	CASSLAWANYEQYF	TGTGCCAGCAGTTTAGCGTGGGCAAACTACGAGCAGTACTTC
TRBJ2-7	few	TRBV5-1	.	CASSSGLQGYEQYF	TGCGCCAGCAGCTCCGGTCTACAGGGTTACGAGCAGTACTTC
TRBJ2-3	.	TRBV12-3/TRBV12-4	TRBD1	CASSFGTGSTDTQYF	TGTGCCAGCAGTTTCGGGACAGGCAGCACAGATACGCAGTATTTT
TRBJ2-3	many	TRBV28	.	CASTPRVLTDTQYF	TGTGCCAGCACCCCGCGGGTCCTCACAGATACGCAGTATTTT
TRBJ1-2	many	TRBV29-1	.	CSVDWGGGGRGYTF	TGCAGCGTTGATTGGGGGGGCGGGGGCCGTGGCTACACCTTC
TRBJ1-1	few	TRBV3-1	.	CASSQPTGGGTEAFF	TGTGCCAGCAGCCAACCCACGGGCGGAGGCACTGAAGCTTTCTTT
TRBJ2-5	few	TRBV5-6	.	CASSFGPEETQYF	TGTGCCAGCAGCTTCGGGCCGGAAGAGACCCAGTACTTC
TRBJ1-1	many	TRBV5-1	.	CASSLWGDTEAFF	TGCGCCAGCAGCTTGTGGGGAGACACTGAAGCTTTCTTT
TRBJ1-1	many	TRBV27	.	CASRDSARPEAFF	TGTGCCAGCAGGGATTCGGCTCGCCCTGAAGCTTTCTTT
TRBJ2-5	.	TRBV4-3	.	CASSHDSGSGRAGETQYF	TGCGCCAGCAGCCATGATAGCGGCAGCGGTAGGGCCGGGGAGACCCAGTACTTC
TRBJ1-6	many	TRBV27	.	CASSFLSSQYSPLHF	TGTGCCAGCAGTTTTCTCAGTTCTCAGTATTCACCCCTCCACTTT
TRBJ1-2	.	TRBV19	.	CASSAGTLPYGYTF	TGTGCCAGTAGTGCCGGGACACTTCCCTATGGCTACACCTTC
TRBJ1-1	few	TRBV5-1	.	CASSLAENTEAFF	TGCGCCAGCAGCTTGGCGGAGAACACTGAAGCTTTCTTT
TRBJ2-3	many	TRBV9	TRBD2	CASSPGTNTDTQYF	TGTGCCAGCAGCCCCGGGACTAACACAGATACGCAGTATTTT
TRBJ2-4	many	TRBV7-2	.	CASRSGLVSGIQYF	TGTGCCAGCAGGTCAGGTTTGGTTAGCGGCATTCAGTACTTC
TRBJ2-7	many	TRBV5-4	TRBD2	CASSFGTSRVYEQYF	TGTGCCAGCAGCTTCGGGACTAGCAGGGTCTACGAGCAGTACTTC
TRBJ2-7	few	TRBV21-1	.	CATFPGTPKMNRYEQYF	TGTGCCACGTTTCCCGGGACACCGAAGATGAACCGCTACGAGCAGTACTTC
TRBJ1-1	many	TRBV7-8	.	CASSLDQVPEAFF	TGTGCCAGCAGCTTAGACCAGGTCCCTGAAGCTTTCTTT
TRBJ2-3	.	TRBV5-8	.	CASSLLGQHTDTQYF	TGTGCCAGCAGCTTGTTAGGGCAGCACACAGATACGCAGTATTTT
TRBJ1-6	many	TRBV30	.	CAWSSGQGNSPLHF	TGTGCCTGGAGTTCGGGGCAGGGGAATTCACCCCTCCACTTT
TRBJ1-4	.	TRBV10-3	.	CAISERGGSSEKLFF	TGTGCCATCAGTGAGCGAGGGGGTTCAAGTGAAAAACTGTTTTTT
TRBJ1-4	many	TRBV5-5	TRBD1	CASSQTPGGKANEKLFF	TGTGCCAGCAGCCAAACCCCAGGGGGCAAGGCTAATGAAAAACTGTTTTTT
TRBJ1-6	many	TRBV28	.	CASGIGQLLENSPLHF	TGTGCCAGCGGAATCGGACAGCTACTAGAGAATTCACCCCTCCACTTT
TRBJ2-1	.	TRBV4-2	.	CASSPGTPRTYNEQFF	TGTGCCAGCAGCCCAGGGACCCCGCGGACCTACAATGAGCAGTTCTTC
TRBJ2-3	many	TRBV7-2	TRBD2	CASSFLGLAQDTQYF	TGTGCCAGCAGCTTCTTGGGACTAGCACAAGATACGCAGTATTTT
TRBJ2-1	.	TRBV3-1	TRBD2	CASSQDLLAGAYNEQFF	TGTGCCAGCAGCCAAGATCTACTAGCGGGGGCCTACAATGAGCAGTTCTTC
TRBJ2-3	many	TRBV7-9	.	CASSSEGDRGTQYF	TGTGCCAGCAGCTCGGAGGGGGATCGAGGTACGCAGTATTTT
TRBJ1-2	.	TRBV12-3/TRBV12-4	TRBD1	CASSLGDRGWTF	TGTGCCAGCAGTTTAGGGGACAGGGGTTGGACCTTC
TRBJ2-7	many	TRBV5-1	TRBD1	CASSSDRQGYEQYF	TGCGCCAGCAGCTCGGACAGGCAGGGTTACGAGCAGTACTTC
TRBJ2-2	few	TRBV29-1	TRBD2	CSGRASGGATGELFF	TGCAGCGGGCGGGCGAGCGGGGGGGCCACCGGGGAGCTGTTTTTT
TRBJ1-1	.	TRBV20-1	.	CSAPIPLGGTEAFF	TGCAGTGCCCCCATACCGCTGGGAGGCACTGAAGCTTTCTTT
TRBJ2-2	few	TRBV29-1	.	CSVAGALAGELFF	TGCAGCGTTGCCGGGGCCCTGGCCGGGGAGCTGTTTTTT
TRBJ1-4	few	TRBV20-1	.	CSAWGFPNEKLFF	TGCAGTGCTTGGGGTTTCCCGAATGAAAAACTGTTTTTT
TRBJ1-5	.	TRBV20-1	.	CSAWGTPQGPQHF	TGCAGTGCCTGGGGGACACCCCAGGGGCCCCAGCATTTT
TRBJ2-5	many	TRBV7-2	TRBD2	CASSSVPGLVREGQYF	TGTGCCAGCAGCTCCGTCCCGGGACTAGTACGGGAAGGCCAGTACTTC
TRBJ2-3	many	TRBV29-1	.	CSVEEGLQYF	TGCAGCGTGGAAGAAGGGCTGCAGTATTTT
TRBJ1-2	few	TRBV6-1	TRBD1	CASTGTASNYGYTF	TGTGCCTCCACCGGGACAGCTTCTAACTATGGCTACACCTTC
TRBJ2-2	many	TRBV7-2	TRBD1	CASSLAPPGTGRTGELFF	TGTGCCAGCAGCTTAGCTCCCCCCGGGACAGGGCGCACCGGGGAGCTGTTTTTT
TRBJ1-3	many	TRBV11-2	.	CASSVTGTAIYF	TGTGCCAGCAGCGTTACAGGGACGGCCATATATTTT
TRBJ2-1	once	TRBV14	.	CASSQERGLAYNEQFF	TGTGCCAGCAGCCAAGAAAGGGGTTTAGCCTACAATGAGCAGTTCTTC
TRBJ2-2	many	TRBV27	.	CASSFGSGELFF	TGTGCCAGCAGTTTTGGGAGCGGGGAGCTGTTTTTT